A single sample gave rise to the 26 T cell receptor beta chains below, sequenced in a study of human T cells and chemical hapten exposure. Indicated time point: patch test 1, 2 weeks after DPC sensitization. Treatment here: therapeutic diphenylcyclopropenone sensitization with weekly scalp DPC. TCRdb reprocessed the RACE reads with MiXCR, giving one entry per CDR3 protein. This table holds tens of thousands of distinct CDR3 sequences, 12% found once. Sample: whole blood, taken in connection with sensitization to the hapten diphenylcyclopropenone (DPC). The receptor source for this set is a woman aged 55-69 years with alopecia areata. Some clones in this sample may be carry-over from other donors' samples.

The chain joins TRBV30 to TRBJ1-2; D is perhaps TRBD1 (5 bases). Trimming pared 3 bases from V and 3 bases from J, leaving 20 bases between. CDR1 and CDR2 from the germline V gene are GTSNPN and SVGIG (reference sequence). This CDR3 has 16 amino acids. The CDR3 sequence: CAWSGSWGRDDYGYTF. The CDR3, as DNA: TGTGCCTGGAGCGGGTCGTGGGGGAGAGATGACTATGGCTACACCTTC.

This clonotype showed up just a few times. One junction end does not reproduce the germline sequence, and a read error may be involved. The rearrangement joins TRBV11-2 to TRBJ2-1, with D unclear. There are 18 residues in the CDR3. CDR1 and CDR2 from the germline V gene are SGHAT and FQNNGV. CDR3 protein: CASSLDRADRSSYNEQFF. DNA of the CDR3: TGTGCCAGCAGCCTAGACCGGGCAGACCGAAGCTCCTACAATGAGCAGTTCTTC. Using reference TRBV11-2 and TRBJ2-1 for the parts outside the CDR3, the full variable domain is EAGVAQSPRYKIIEKRQSVAFWCNPISGHATLYWYQQILGQGPKLLIQFQNNGVVDDSQLPKDRFSAERLKGVDSTLKIQPAKLEDSAVYLCASSLDRADRSSYNEQFFGPGTRLTVL.

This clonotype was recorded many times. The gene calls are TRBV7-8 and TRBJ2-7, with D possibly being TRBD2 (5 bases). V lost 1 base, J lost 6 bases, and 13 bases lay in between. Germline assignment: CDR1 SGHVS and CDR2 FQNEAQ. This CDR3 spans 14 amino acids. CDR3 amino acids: CASSLVALAGEQYF. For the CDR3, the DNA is TGTGCCAGCAGCTTAGTTGCCCTAGCAGGCGAGCAGTACTTC. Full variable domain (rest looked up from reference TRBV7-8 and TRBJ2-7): GAGVSQSPRYKVAKRGQDVALRCDPISGHVSLFWYQQALGQGPEFLTYFQNEAQLDKSGLPSDRFFAERPEGSVSTLKIQRTQQEDSAVYLCASSLVALAGEQYFGPGTRLTVT.

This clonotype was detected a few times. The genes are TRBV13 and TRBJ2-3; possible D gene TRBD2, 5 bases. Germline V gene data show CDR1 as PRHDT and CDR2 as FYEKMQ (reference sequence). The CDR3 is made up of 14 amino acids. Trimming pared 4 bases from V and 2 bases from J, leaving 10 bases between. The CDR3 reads CASSSSRDTDTQYF. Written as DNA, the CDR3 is TGTGCCAGCAGCTCCTCTCGGGACACAGATACGCAGTATTTT.

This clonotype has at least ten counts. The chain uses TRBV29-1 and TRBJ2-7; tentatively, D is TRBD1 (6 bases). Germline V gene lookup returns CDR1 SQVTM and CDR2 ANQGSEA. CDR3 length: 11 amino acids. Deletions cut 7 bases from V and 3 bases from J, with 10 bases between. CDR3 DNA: TGCAGCGCCGGACAGAGCTACGAGCAGTACTTC. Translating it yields CSAGQSYEQYF.

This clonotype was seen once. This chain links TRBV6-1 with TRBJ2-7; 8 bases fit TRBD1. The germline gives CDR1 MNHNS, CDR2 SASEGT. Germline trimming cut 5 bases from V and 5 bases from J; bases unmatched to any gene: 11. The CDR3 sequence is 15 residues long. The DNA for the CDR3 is TGTGCCAGCAGTTACCTACAGGGGGTATTGGACGAGCAGTACTTC. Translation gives CASSYLQGVLDEQYF.

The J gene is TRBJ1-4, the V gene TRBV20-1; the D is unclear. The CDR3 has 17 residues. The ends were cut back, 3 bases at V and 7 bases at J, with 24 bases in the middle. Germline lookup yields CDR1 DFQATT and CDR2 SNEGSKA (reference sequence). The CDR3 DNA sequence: TGCAGTGCTAGGGACCCCCAAGGGCTGGTTTTGAGTGAAAAACTGTTTTTT. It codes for CSARDPQGLVLSEKLFF.

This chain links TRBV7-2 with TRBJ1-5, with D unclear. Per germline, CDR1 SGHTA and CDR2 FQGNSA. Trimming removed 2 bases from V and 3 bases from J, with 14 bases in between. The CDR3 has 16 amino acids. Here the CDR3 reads CASSLWSPANNQPQHF. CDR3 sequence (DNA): TGTGCCAGCAGCTTATGGTCCCCCGCGAACAATCAGCCCCAGCATTTT.

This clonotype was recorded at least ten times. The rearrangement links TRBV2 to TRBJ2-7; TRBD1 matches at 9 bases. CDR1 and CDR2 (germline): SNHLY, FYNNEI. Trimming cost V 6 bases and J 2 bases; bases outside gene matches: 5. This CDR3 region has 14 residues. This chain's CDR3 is CASRPGQGAYEQYF. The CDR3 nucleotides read TGTGCCAGCAGACCGGGACAGGGCGCCTACGAGCAGTACTTC.

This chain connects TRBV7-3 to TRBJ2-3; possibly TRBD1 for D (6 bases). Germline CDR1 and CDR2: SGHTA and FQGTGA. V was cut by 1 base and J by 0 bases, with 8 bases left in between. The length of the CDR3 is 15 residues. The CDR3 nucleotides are TGTGCCAGCAGCTTAAGGACAGCTAGCACAGATACGCAGTATTTT. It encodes CASSLRTASTDTQYF.

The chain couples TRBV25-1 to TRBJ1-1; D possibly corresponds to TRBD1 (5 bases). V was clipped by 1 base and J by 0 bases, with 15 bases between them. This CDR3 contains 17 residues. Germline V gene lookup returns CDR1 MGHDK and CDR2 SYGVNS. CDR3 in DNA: TGTGCCAGCAGTGAATTACGGGCAGGGAGAATGAACACTGAAGCTTTCTTT. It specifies CASSELRAGRMNTEAFF.

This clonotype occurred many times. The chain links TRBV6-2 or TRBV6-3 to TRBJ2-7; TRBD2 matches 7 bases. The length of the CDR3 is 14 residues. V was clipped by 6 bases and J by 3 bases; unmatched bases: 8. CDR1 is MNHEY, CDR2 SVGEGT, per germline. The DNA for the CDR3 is TGTGCCAGCAGAACAGCGGGGAGCGGCTACGAGCAGTACTTC. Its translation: CASRTAGSGYEQYF.

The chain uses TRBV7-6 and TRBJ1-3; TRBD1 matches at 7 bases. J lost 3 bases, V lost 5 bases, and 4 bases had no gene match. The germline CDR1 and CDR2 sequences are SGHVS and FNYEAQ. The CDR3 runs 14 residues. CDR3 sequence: CASSRTGNGNTIYF. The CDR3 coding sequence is TGTGCCAGCAGCAGGACAGGAAATGGAAACACCATATATTTT.

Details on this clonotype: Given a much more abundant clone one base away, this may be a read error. As DNA, the CDR3 is TGCGCCAGCAGCCTCGGACAGGGACTCTATGGCTACACCTTC. Residues: CASSLGQGLYGYTF. The chain employs TRBV5-1 and TRBJ1-2; 8 nucleotides align to TRBD1. CDR1 is SGHRS, CDR2 YFSETQ, per germline. The CDR3 has 14 residues. The trim removed 4 bases at V and 4 bases at J, leaving 6 bases unmatched.

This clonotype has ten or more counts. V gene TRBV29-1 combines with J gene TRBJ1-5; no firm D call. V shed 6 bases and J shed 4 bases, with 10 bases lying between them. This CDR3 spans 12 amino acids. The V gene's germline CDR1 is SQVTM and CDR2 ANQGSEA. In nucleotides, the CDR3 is TGCAGCGTCGGACTGGAAAATCAGCCCCAGCATTTT. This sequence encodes CSVGLENQPQHF.

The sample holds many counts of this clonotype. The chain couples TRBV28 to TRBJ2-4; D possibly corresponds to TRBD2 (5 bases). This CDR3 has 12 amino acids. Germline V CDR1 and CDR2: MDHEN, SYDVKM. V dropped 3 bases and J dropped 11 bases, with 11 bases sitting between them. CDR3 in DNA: TGTGCCAGCAGTTTTACAGCGGTAGTTCAGTACTTC. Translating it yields CASSFTAVVQYF.

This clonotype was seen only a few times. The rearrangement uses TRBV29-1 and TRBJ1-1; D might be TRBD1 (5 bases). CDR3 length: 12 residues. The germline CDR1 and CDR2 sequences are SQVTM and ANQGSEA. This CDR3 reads CRAQGWNTEAFF. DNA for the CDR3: TGCAGGGCGCAGGGTTGGAACACTGAAGCTTTCTTT.

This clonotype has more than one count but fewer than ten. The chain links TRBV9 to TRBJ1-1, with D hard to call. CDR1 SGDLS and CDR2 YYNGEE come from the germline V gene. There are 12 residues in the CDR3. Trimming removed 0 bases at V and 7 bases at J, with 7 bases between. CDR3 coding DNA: TGTGCCAGCAGCGTAGAGGGTCATGAAGCTTTCTTT. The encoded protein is CASSVEGHEAFF.

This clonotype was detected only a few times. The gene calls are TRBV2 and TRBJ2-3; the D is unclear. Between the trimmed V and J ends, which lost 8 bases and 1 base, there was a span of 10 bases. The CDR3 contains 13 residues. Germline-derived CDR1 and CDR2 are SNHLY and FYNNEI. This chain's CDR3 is CASSPIRTDTQYF. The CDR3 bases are TGTGCCAGCTCCCCTATACGCACAGATACGCAGTATTTT.

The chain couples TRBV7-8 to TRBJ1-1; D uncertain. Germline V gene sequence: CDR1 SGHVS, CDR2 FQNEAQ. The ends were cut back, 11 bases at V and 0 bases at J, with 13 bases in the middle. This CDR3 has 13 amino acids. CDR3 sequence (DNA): TGTGCCTCCTCCAGACTCATGAACACTGAAGCTTTCTTT. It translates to CASSRLMNTEAFF.

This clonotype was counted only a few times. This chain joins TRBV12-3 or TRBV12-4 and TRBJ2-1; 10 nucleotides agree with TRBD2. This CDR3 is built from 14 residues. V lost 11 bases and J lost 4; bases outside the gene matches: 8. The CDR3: CAGGSGGPYNEQFF. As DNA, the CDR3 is TGTGCCGGGGGTAGCGGGGGGCCTTACAATGAGCAGTTCTTC.

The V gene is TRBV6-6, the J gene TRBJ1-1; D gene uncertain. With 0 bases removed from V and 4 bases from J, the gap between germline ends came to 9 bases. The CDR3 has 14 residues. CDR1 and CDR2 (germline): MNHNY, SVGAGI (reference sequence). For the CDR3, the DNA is TGTGCCAGCAGTTACTCGGCCCATCGCACTGAAGCTTTCTTT. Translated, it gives CASSYSAHRTEAFF.

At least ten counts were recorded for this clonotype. CDR3 residues: CASSRSSGGNQPQHF. The CDR3 region has the DNA TGTGCCAGCAGCCGAAGTTCGGGGGGCAATCAGCCCCAGCATTTT. The chain employs TRBV7-8 and TRBJ1-5; maybe TRBD1 (5 bases). There are 15 residues in the CDR3. Trimming took 5 bases from V and 2 from J, leaving 13 bases between them. CDR1 and CDR2 from the germline V gene are SGHVS and FQNEAQ.

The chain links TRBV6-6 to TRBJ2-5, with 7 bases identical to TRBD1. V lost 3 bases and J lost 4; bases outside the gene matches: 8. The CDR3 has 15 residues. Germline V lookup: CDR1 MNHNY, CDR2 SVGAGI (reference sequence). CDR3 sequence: CASSYGGQAGETQYF. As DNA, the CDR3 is TGTGCCAGCAGTTATGGAGGACAGGCGGGAGAGACCCAGTACTTC.

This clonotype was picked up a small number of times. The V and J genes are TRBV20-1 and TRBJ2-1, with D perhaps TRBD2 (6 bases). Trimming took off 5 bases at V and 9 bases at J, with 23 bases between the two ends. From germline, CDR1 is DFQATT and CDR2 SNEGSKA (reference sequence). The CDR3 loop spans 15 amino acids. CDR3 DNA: TGCAGTGCTGGGGAAGGAGGGGCGGTCCTGGGTGAGCAGTTCTTC. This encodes CSAGEGGAVLGEQFF.

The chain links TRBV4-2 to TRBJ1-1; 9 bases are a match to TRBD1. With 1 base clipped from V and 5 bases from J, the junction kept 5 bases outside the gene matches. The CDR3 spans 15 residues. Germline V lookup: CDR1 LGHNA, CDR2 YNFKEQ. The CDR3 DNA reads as TGTGCCAGCAGCCAAGGACAGGGGGGAGGAACTGAAGCTTTCTTT. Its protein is CASSQGQGGGTEAFF.